Below are 25 T cell receptor beta chains sequenced from a single sample in a study of cytomegalovirus exposure and HLA in healthy donors. Primers: 60 Vbeta forward and 13 Jbeta reverse. Sequencing was performed with immunoSEQ multiplex PCR; in TCRdb, only in-frame clones are kept and a portion is missing. The table includes roughly 130,000 clones, 75% to 85% detected once. The sample consisted of PBMCs. These receptors originate from a woman aged 18-29 years in good health and CMV-seropositive.

The chain joins TRBV30 to TRBJ2-1; D is perhaps TRBD1 (6 bases). The CDR3 consists of 14 residues. CDR1 is GTSNPN and CDR2 is SVGIG in the germline V gene (reference sequence). V was trimmed by 4 bases and J by 5 bases, leaving 15 bases between them. The CDR3 region has the DNA TGTGCCTGGACGGGACACAAACTACACAATGAGCAGTTCTTC. Its protein product is CAWTGHKLHNEQFF.

This clone was found a few times. The chain links TRBV6-1 to TRBJ1-6; TRBD1 matches 9 bases. Germline loops: CDR1 MNHNS, CDR2 SASEGT. J gave up 7 bases and V 6 bases, and 4 bases lay outside the gene matches. CDR3 length: 14 residues. In DNA, the CDR3 is TGTGCCAGCAGACAGGGGGCAGAGAATTCACCCCTCCACTTT. Its translation is CASRQGAENSPLHF.

The V call is TRBV5-4, the J call TRBJ1-1; D unclear. The CDR3 covers 16 residues. The V gene lost 4 bases and the J gene lost 1 base, with 17 bases spanning the gap. Germline V gene lookup returns CDR1 SGHNT and CDR2 YYREEE (reference sequence). The CDR3 here is CASSLPPVVTNTEAFF. CDR3 DNA: TGTGCCAGCAGCCTCCCGCCTGTAGTAACGAACACTGAAGCTTTCTTT.

CDR3 nucleotide sequence: TGTGCCAGTACGTTTGATTGGAGATCACCCCTCCACTTT. This sequence encodes CASTFDWRSPLHF. The V call is TRBV19, the J call TRBJ1-6; D unclear. Germline V gene lookup returns CDR1 LNHDA and CDR2 SQIVND (reference sequence). V was trimmed by 7 bases and J by 10 bases, leaving 14 bases between them. The CDR3 is 13 residues long.

The chain uses TRBV23-1 and TRBJ2-2, with 8 bases identical to TRBD1. TRBV23-1 is flagged as an ORF with uncertain function. The CDR3 runs 14 residues. Trimming cost V 11 bases and J 2 bases; bases outside gene matches: 7. CDR3 amino acids: CAHGGQVNTGELFF. The CDR3 nucleotides are TGCGCCCACGGGGGACAGGTAAACACCGGGGAGCTGTTTTTT.

This clone appeared a few times. The DNA of the CDR3 is TGTGCCAGCAGCCAAGGGAGGGTCGACTATGGCTACACCTTC. This translates into CASSQGRVDYGYTF. The V gene is TRBV14, the J gene TRBJ1-2; no reliable D call. Germline assignment: CDR1 SGHDN and CDR2 FVKESK. Between the trimmed V and J ends, which lost 1 base and 3 bases, there was a span of 9 bases. CDR3 length equals 14 residues.

On this clone: The junction differs from germline at one of its ends, possibly a read error. This sample also contains other DNA sequences that code for the same CDR3. This sequence joins TRBV12-5 and TRBJ2-2; D is perhaps TRBD2 (5 bases). This CDR3 is 17 amino acids long. CDR1 is LGHNT and CDR2 is FRNRAP in the germline V gene. The CDR3 is CASGLPRGGGNTGELFF. DNA of the CDR3: TGTGCCAGTGGTTTGCCCCGCGGAGGTGGCAACACCGGGGAGCTGTTTTTT.

This clone came up once. The genes are TRBV7-3 and TRBJ1-1; 8 nucleotides agree with TRBD1. In germline, CDR1 is SGHTA, CDR2 FQGTGA. V was pared by 5 bases and J by 1 base, with 3 bases of the junction left unmatched. The CDR3 is 14 residues long. CDR3 coding DNA: TGTGCCAGCAGCGCCACAGGGGGGAACACTGAAGCTTTCTTT. It yields the protein CASSATGGNTEAFF.

The rearrangement links TRBV9 to TRBJ2-5, with D possibly being TRBD2 (6 bases). The ends were cut back, 0 bases at V and 5 bases at J, with 14 bases in the middle. Per the germline V gene, CDR1 is SGDLS and CDR2 is YYNGEE. This CDR3 is built from 15 residues. The CDR3 loop is CASSVGRERRETQYF. CDR3 sequence (DNA): TGTGCCAGCAGCGTAGGGAGGGAACGACGGGAGACCCAGTACTTC.

The rearrangement joins TRBV5-1 to TRBJ2-1, with 7 bases identical to TRBD1. The CDR3 runs 16 residues. The J segment lost 2 bases and the V segment lost 0 bases, leaving 5 bases of the junction unmatched. Germline lookup yields CDR1 SGHRS and CDR2 YFSETQ. The DNA of the CDR3 is TGCGCCAGCAGCTTGGCCCCTGGACAGGCCTACAATGAGCAGTTCTTC. Protein: CASSLAPGQAYNEQFF. The entire variable domain, with the rest obtained from reference TRBV5-1 and TRBJ2-1, is as follows: KAGVTQTPRYLIKTRGQQVTLSCSPISGHRSVSWYQQTPGQGLQFLFEYFSETQRNKGNFPGRFSGRQFSNSRSEMNVSTLELGDSALYLCASSLAPGQAYNEQFFGPGTRLTVL.

In this sample, this clone turned up a few times. The gene calls are TRBV11-2 and TRBJ1-3, with D maybe TRBD1 (5 bases). CDR1 SGHAT and CDR2 FQNNGV come from the germline V gene. Deletions cut 1 base from V and 2 bases from J, with 12 bases between. The CDR3 loop spans 16 amino acids. This CDR3 reads CASSLVWGLPGNTIYF. The CDR3 DNA is TGTGCCAGCAGCTTAGTTTGGGGCCTCCCTGGAAACACCATATATTTT.

The chain uses TRBV18 and TRBJ2-3, with no clear D. This CDR3 spans 15 amino acids. Germline assignment: CDR1 KGHSH and CDR2 LQKENI. V was cut by 1 base and J by 5 bases, with 13 bases left in between. The DNA of the CDR3 is TGTGCCAGCTCACCACAACTCGAACTGAAAGATACGCAGTATTTT. Protein: CASSPQLELKDTQYF.

This rearrangement joins TRBV5-5 to TRBJ2-7; the match to TRBD1 covers 8 bases. After removal of 0 bases from V and 7 bases from J, the junction contained 6 bases not matched to a gene. Germline V gene sequence: CDR1 SGHKS, CDR2 YYEKEE (reference sequence). This CDR3 is built from 14 residues. This chain's CDR3 is CASSLVQGAGEQYF. CDR3 sequence (DNA): TGTGCCAGCAGCTTGGTCCAGGGGGCAGGGGAGCAGTACTTC.

The V call is TRBV2, the J call TRBJ2-7; D is undetermined. Trimming pared 6 bases from V and 4 bases from J, leaving 4 bases between. The germline V gene encodes CDR1 SNHLY and CDR2 FYNNEI. This CDR3 has 10 residues. The CDR3 DNA reads as TGTGCCAGCAGCTTATACGAGCAGTACTTC. The encoded protein is CASSLYEQYF.

The V gene is TRBV2, the J gene TRBJ1-5; D unresolved. The V end lost 4 bases, the J end lost 0 bases, and 7 bases lay between the germline ends. This CDR3 has 14 amino acids. Germline lookup yields CDR1 SNHLY and CDR2 FYNNEI. CDR3 nucleotides: TGTGCCAGCAGTGGACACGCTAGCAATCAGCCCCAGCATTTT. Translating gives CASSGHASNQPQHF.

The genes are TRBV10-2 and TRBJ2-3; D possibly corresponds to TRBD2 (7 bases). The CDR3 consists of 14 residues. V shed 7 bases and J shed 8 bases, with 19 bases lying between them. Germline lookup yields CDR1 WSHSY and CDR2 SAAADI. CDR3 sequence (DNA): TGCGCCAGCACTACGGTCCGGGGGGCCAGTACGCAGTATTTT. It encodes CASTTVRGASTQYF.

The chain's CDR3 is CASSLWGEGTNEKLFF. As DNA, the CDR3 is TGTGCCAGCAGTTTATGGGGTGAGGGAACGAATGAAAAACTGTTTTTT. The chain carries TRBV28 and TRBJ1-4; D uncertain. There are 16 residues in the CDR3. CDR1 is MDHEN, CDR2 SYDVKM, per germline. V lost 0 bases and J 5 bases, leaving 13 bases between the germline ends.

The rearrangement uses TRBV7-9 and TRBJ1-1; D is unresolved. The CDR3 totals 12 residues. V was pared by 5 bases and J by 5 bases, with 9 bases between. Germline V gene data show CDR1 as SEHNR and CDR2 as FQNEAQ (reference sequence). In DNA, the CDR3 is TGTGCCAGCAGCGAACCCGGGACTGAAGCTTTCTTT. It encodes CASSEPGTEAFF. Based on the CDR3 plus reference TRBV7-9 and TRBJ1-1, the full variable domain is DTGVSQNPRHKITKRGQNVTFRCDPISEHNRLYWYRQTLGQGPEFLTYFQNEAQLEKSRLLSDRFSAERPKGSFSTLEIQRTEQGDSAMYLCASSEPGTEAFFGQGTRLTVV.

V usage is TRBV28 and J usage is TRBJ2-1, with 8 bases aligning to TRBD2. V lost 4 bases and J lost 9; bases outside the gene matches: 8. Looked up from germline, CDR1 is MDHEN and CDR2 is SYDVKM. This CDR3 comprises 14 residues. The DNA of the CDR3 is TGTGCCAGCAGTTCCGACGGGGGGGCTACTGAGCAGTTCTTC. Translating gives CASSSDGGATEQFF.

The chain is built from TRBV6-1 and TRBJ1-2; 12 positions agree with TRBD1. The V and J ends lost 4 bases and 7 bases, in that order; junction bases with no gene match: 10. Germline values: CDR1 MNHNS, CDR2 SASEGT. The CDR3 is 16 residues long. CDR3 bases: TGTGCCAGCAGTGTGCCGGGACAGGGGGCGCAGGGTGGCTACACCTTC. The encoded protein is CASSVPGQGAQGGYTF.

This chain uses TRBV2 with TRBJ1-4; tentative D call: TRBD1 (5 bases). Germline V CDR1 and CDR2: SNHLY, FYNNEI. The CDR3 has 14 amino acids. V shed 5 bases and J shed 1 base, with 8 bases lying between them. As DNA, the CDR3 is TGTGCCAGCAGTAAGGGACTAACTAATGAAAAACTGTTTTTT. It translates to CASSKGLTNEKLFF.

J is TRBJ2-1 and V is TRBV7-9; 12 bases align to TRBD2. V shed 5 bases and J 8 bases; nucleotides not matched to a gene: 4. Germline CDR1 is SEHNR and CDR2 is FQNEAQ (reference sequence). The CDR3 length is 14 residues. This CDR3 reads CASSPRTSGDEQFF. The CDR3 DNA follows: TGTGCCAGCAGCCCGAGGACTAGCGGGGATGAGCAGTTCTTC.

The chain joins TRBV5-4 to TRBJ2-2; D is undetermined. The V gene lost 7 bases and the J gene lost 7 bases, with 11 bases spanning the gap. This CDR3 is 12 amino acids long. Germline V gene data show CDR1 as SGHNT and CDR2 as YYREEE (reference sequence). The CDR3 protein is CASQDAVGELFF. Written as DNA, the CDR3 is TGTGCCAGCCAAGACGCGGTCGGGGAGCTGTTTTTT.

V and J are TRBV5-1 and TRBJ1-2; D is unresolved. Germline values: CDR1 SGHRS, CDR2 YFSETQ. This CDR3 spans 13 amino acids. V shed 4 bases and J shed 6 bases, with 13 bases lying between them. CDR3 protein: CASSLQAMDGYTF. DNA for the CDR3: TGCGCCAGCAGCCTTCAGGCAATGGATGGCTACACCTTC.

The chain has TRBV10-3 and TRBJ1-3; TRBD1 matches 7 bases. The CDR3 has 15 residues. The V segment lost 5 bases and the J segment 1 base; nucleotides outside the gene matches: 5. In germline, CDR1 is ENHRY, CDR2 SYGVKD. In DNA, the CDR3 is TGTGCCATCAGTCAAGACAGGGATTCTGGAAACACCATATATTTT. Its translation: CAISQDRDSGNTIYF.